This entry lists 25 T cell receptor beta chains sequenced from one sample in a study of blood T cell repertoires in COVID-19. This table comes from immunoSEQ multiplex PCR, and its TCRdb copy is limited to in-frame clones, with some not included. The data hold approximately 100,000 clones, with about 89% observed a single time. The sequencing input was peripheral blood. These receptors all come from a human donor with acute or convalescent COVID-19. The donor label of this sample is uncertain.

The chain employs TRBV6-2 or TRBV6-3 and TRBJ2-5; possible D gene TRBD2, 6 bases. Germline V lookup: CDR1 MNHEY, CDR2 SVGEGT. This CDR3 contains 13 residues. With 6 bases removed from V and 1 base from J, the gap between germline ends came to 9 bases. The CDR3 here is CASSDSGQETQYF. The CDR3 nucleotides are TGTGCCAGCAGCGATAGCGGCCAAGAGACCCAGTACTTC.

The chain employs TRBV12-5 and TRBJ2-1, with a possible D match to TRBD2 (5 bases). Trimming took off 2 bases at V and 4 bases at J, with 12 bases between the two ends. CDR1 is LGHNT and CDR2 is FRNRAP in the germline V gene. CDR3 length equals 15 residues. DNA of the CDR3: TGTGCTAGTGGTTTGCTAACCGGGAATTACAATGAGCAGTTCTTC. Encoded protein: CASGLLTGNYNEQFF.

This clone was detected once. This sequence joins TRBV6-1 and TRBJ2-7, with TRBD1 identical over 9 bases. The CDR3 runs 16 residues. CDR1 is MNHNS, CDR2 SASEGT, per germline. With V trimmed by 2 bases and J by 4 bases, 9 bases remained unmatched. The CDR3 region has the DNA TGTGCCAGCAGTGAACAACCTCTCGACAGGGGGTACGAGCAGTACTTC. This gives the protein CASSEQPLDRGYEQYF.

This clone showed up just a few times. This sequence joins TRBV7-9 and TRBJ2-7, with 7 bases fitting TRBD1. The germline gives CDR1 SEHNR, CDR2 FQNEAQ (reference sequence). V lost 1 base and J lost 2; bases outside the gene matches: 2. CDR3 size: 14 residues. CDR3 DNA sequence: TGTGCCAGCAGCTTAGACCAGGGGGCCTACGAGCAGTACTTC. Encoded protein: CASSLDQGAYEQYF.

CDR3 sequence (DNA): TGTGCCAGCAGGACGGGGGGGTTAGCCAAAAACATTCAGTACTTC. Translation gives CASRTGGLAKNIQYF. V usage is TRBV6-5 and J usage is TRBJ2-4; 8 bases match TRBD2. This CDR3 contains 15 residues. Germline CDR1 reads MNHEY; CDR2 reads SVGAGI. V shed 6 bases, J shed 0 bases, and the junction held 4 bases outside the gene matches.

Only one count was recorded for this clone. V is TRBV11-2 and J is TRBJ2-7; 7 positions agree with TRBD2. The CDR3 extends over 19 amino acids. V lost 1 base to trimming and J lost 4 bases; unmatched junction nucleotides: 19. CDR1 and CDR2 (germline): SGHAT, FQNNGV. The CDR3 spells CASSLGRIVGPSGLYEQYF. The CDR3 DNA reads TGTGCCAGCAGCTTAGGTCGAATAGTCGGTCCTAGCGGATTATACGAGCAGTACTTC.

CDR3 loop: CASSQDVLTGPNYGYTF. The CDR3, as DNA: TGCGCCAGCAGCCAAGATGTTCTAACAGGCCCAAACTATGGCTACACCTTC. This chain joins TRBV4-3 and TRBJ1-2; D might be TRBD1 (5 bases). Trimming shortened V by 0 bases and J by 2 bases, and 16 bases separated the two germline ends. This CDR3 has 17 amino acids. The V gene's germline CDR1 is LGHNA and CDR2 YSLEER.

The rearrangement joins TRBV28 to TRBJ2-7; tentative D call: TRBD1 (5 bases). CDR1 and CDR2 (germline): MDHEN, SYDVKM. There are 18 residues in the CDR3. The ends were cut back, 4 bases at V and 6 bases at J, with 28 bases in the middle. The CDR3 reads CASSSVRVRRGIEPEQYF. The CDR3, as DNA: TGTGCCAGCAGTTCCGTGAGAGTCAGAAGGGGCATTGAGCCCGAGCAGTACTTC.

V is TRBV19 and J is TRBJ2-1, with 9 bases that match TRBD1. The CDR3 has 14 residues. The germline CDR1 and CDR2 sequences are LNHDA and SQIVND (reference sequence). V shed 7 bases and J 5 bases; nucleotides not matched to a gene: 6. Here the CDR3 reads CASMTDRGHNEQFF. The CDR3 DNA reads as TGTGCCAGTATGACGGACAGGGGTCACAATGAGCAGTTCTTC.

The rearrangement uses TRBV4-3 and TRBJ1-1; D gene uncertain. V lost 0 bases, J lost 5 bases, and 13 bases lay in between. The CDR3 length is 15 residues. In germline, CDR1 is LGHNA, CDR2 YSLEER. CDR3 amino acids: CASSQDEFARTEAFF. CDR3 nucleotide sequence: TGCGCCAGCAGCCAAGACGAATTTGCGCGTACTGAAGCTTTCTTT.

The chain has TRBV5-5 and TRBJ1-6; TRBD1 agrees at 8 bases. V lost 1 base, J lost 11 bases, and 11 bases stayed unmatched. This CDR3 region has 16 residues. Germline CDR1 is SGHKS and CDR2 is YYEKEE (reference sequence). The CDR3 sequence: CASSLIPGQEFAPLHF. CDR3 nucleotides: TGTGCCAGCAGCTTGATTCCGGGACAGGAGTTCGCACCCCTCCACTTT.

CDR3 nucleotide sequence: TGTGCCAGCAGCCCCCCGGGATCCTCCTACAATGAGCAGTTCTTC. It specifies CASSPPGSSYNEQFF. The V call is TRBV7-9, the J call TRBJ2-1; TRBD2 might be the D (5 bases). Germline assignment: CDR1 SEHNR and CDR2 FQNEAQ (reference sequence). This CDR3 has 15 amino acids. V lost 5 bases, J lost 0 bases, and 11 bases lay in between. Combining the CDR3 with reference TRBV7-9 and TRBJ2-1 gives the whole variable domain DTGVSQNPRHKITKRGQNVTFRCDPISEHNRLYWYRQTLGQGPEFLTYFQNEAQLEKSRLLSDRFSAERPKGSFSTLEIQRTEQGDSAMYLCASSPPGSSYNEQFFGPGTRLTVL.

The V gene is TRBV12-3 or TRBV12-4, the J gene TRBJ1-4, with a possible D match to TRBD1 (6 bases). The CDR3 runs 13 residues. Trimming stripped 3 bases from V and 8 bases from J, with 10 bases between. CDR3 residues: CASSFPGDEKLFF. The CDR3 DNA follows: TGTGCCAGCAGTTTTCCAGGGGACGAAAAACTGTTTTTT.

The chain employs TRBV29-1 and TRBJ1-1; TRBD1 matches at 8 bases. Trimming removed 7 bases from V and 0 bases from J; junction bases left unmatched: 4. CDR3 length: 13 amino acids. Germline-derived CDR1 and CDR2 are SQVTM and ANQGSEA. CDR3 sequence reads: CSAKTGVNTEAFF. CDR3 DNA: TGCAGCGCTAAGACAGGGGTGAACACTGAAGCTTTCTTT. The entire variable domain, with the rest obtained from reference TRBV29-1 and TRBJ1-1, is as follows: SAVISQKPSRDICQRGTSLTIQCQVDSQVTMMFWYRQQPGQSLTLIATANQGSEATYESGFVIDKFPISRPNLTFSTLTVSNMSPEDSSIYLCSAKTGVNTEAFFGQGTRLTVV.

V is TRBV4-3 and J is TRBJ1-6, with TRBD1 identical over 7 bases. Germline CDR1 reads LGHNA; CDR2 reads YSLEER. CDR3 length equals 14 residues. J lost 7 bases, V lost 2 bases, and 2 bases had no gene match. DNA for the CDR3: TGCGCCAGCAGCCAATGGGACAGCAATTCACCCCTCCACTTT. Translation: CASSQWDSNSPLHF.

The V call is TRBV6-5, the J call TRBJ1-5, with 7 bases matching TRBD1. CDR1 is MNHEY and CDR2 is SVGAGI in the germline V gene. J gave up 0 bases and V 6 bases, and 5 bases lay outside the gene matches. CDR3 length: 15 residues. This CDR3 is CASSRDRHSNQPQHF. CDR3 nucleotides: TGTGCCAGCAGCCGGGACAGACATAGCAATCAGCCCCAGCATTTT.

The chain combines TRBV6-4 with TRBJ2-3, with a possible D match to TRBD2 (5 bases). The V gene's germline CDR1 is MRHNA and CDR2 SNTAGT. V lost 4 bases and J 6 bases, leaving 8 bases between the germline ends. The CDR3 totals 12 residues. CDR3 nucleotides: TGTGCCAGCAGTGTCTCTAGCGATACGCAGTATTTT. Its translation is CASSVSSDTQYF.

CDR3 coding DNA: TGTGCCAGCGGGGGGATTAACGAGCAGTACTTC. This sequence encodes CASGGINEQYF. This chain joins TRBV7-9 and TRBJ2-7, with D maybe TRBD2 (6 bases). Looked up from germline, CDR1 is SEHNR and CDR2 is FQNEAQ (reference sequence). V shed 8 bases and J shed 5 bases, with 10 bases lying between them. The CDR3 is made up of 11 amino acids.

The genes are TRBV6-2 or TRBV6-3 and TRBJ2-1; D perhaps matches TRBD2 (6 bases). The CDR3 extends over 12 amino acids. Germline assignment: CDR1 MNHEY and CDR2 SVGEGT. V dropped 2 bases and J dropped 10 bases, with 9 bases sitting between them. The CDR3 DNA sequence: TGTGCCAGCAGTTACCCGGGGGACGAGCAGTTCTTC. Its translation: CASSYPGDEQFF.

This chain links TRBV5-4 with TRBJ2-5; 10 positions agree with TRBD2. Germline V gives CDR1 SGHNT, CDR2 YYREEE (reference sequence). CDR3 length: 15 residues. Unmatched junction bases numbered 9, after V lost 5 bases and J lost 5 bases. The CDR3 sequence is CASSFKLAGLETQYF. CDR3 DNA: TGTGCCAGCAGTTTCAAACTAGCGGGGCTTGAGACCCAGTACTTC.

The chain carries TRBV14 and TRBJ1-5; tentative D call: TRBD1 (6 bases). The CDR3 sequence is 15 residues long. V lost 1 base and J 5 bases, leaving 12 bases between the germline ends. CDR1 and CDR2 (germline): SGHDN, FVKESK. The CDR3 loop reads CASSQVGPGDQPQHF. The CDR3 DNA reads TGTGCCAGCAGCCAAGTAGGGCCAGGGGATCAGCCCCAGCATTTT.

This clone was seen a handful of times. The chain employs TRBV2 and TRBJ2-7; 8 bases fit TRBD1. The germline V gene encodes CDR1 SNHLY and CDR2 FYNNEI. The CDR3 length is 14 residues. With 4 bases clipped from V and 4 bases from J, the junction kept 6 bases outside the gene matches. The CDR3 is CASSAQRQGYEQYF. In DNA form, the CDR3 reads TGTGCCAGCAGTGCACAGAGACAGGGGTACGAGCAGTACTTC.

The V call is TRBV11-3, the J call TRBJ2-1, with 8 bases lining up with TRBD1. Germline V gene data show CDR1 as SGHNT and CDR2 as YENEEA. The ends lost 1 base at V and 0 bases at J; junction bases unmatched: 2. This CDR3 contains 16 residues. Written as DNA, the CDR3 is TGTGCCAGCAGCTTAGGGGGGACAGGCTCCTACAATGAGCAGTTCTTC. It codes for CASSLGGTGSYNEQFF.

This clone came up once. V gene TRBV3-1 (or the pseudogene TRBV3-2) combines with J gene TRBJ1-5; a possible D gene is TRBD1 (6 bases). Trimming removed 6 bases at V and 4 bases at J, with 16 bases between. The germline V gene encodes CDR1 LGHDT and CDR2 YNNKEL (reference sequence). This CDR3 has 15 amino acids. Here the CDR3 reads CASRPPGQENQPQHF. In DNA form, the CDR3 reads TGTGCCAGCAGGCCTCCGGGACAAGAGAATCAGCCCCAGCATTTT.

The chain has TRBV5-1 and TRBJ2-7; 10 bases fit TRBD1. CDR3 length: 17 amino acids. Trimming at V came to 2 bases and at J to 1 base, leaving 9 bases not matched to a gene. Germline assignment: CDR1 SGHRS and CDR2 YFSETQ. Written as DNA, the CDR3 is TGCGCCAGCAGCTTTCCCTCCGGACAGGGGGTATCCTACGAGCAGTACTTC. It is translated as CASSFPSGQGVSYEQYF.